These 4 T cell receptor beta chains share one sample of origin, sequenced in a study of blood T cell repertoires in COVID-19. Clones were sequenced by immunoSEQ multiplex PCR, and TCRdb holds only the in-frame ones, with some missing. The sample lists about 120,000 clones, roughly 82% seen once, with about 12% in the top ten. Sample: peripheral blood. The receptors derive from a human donor in a cohort sampled during active COVID-19.

This clone came up once. The V and J genes are TRBV7-6 and TRBJ1-3, with 7 bases identical to TRBD1. Germline V CDR1 and CDR2: SGHVS, FNYEAQ. The CDR3 runs 15 residues. V lost 1 base and J lost 0; bases outside the gene matches: 0. CDR3 residues: CASSLGTGSGNTIYF. DNA of the CDR3: TGTGCCAGCAGCTTAGGGACAGGCTCTGGAAACACCATATATTTT.

The genes are TRBV3-1 (or the pseudogene TRBV3-2) and TRBJ2-7, with 9 bases fitting TRBD1. The germline CDR1 and CDR2 sequences are LGHDT and YNNKEL (reference sequence). This CDR3 spans 16 amino acids. The ends lost 0 bases at V and 4 bases at J; junction bases unmatched: 7. The CDR3 bases are TGTGCCAGCAGCCAAGATTGGGACAGGGACTCTTACGAGCAGTACTTC. Protein product: CASSQDWDRDSYEQYF.

This chain's CDR3 is CASSTLTEGFSQPQHF. CDR3 bases: TGTGCCAGTAGTACCCTGACTGAGGGCTTCTCTCAGCCCCAGCATTTT. The rearrangement links TRBV19 to TRBJ1-5; D unclear. Germline values: CDR1 LNHDA, CDR2 SQIVND (reference sequence). The CDR3 spans 16 residues. V lost 4 bases, J lost 6 bases, and 19 bases lay in between.

The chain employs TRBV5-1 and TRBJ1-1, with 7 bases aligning to TRBD1. The CDR3 spans 16 residues. V lost 6 bases, J lost 0 bases, and 11 bases stayed unmatched. Germline values: CDR1 SGHRS, CDR2 YFSETQ. CDR3 nucleotide sequence: TGCGCCAGCATTTCCGAGGGGGCAGGCTTGAACACTGAAGCTTTCTTT. Translated, it gives CASISEGAGLNTEAFF.